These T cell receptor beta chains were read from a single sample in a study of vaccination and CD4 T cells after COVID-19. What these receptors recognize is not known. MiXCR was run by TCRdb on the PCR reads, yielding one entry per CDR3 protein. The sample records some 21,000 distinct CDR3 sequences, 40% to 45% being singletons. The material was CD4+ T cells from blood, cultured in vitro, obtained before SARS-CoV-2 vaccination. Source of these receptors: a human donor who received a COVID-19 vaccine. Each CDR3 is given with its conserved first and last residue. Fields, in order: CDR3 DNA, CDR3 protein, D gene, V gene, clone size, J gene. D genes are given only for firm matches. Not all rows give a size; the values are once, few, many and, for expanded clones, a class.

CDR3nt: TGTGCCAGCAGCCAGATTCCGGGAGGGAGCACTGAAGCTTTCTTT
CDR3aa: CASSQIPGGSTEAFF
d_gene: NA
v_gene: TRBV11-1
abundance: NA
j_gene: TRBJ1-1

CDR3nt: TGTGCCAGCAGTGAAGCCCGGACCTACAATGAGCAGTTCTTC
CDR3aa: CASSEARTYNEQFF
d_gene: NA
v_gene: TRBV6-1
abundance: NA
j_gene: TRBJ2-1

CDR3nt: TGTGCCAGCAGCCAAGATCCGGGCAGGGGGCGTGCGGGCTACACCTTC
CDR3aa: CASSQDPGRGRAGYTF
d_gene: TRBD1
v_gene: TRBV4-2
abundance: few
j_gene: TRBJ1-2

CDR3nt: TGTGTCAGTAGTACCCCGGGACAGGGGCACTATGGCTACACCTTC
CDR3aa: CVSSTPGQGHYGYTF
d_gene: TRBD1
v_gene: TRBV19
abundance: NA
j_gene: TRBJ1-2

CDR3nt: TGCACCCTGGCTCGGAAGGTGAACACTGAAGCTTTCTTT
CDR3aa: CTLARKVNTEAFF
d_gene: NA
v_gene: TRBV20-1
abundance: few
j_gene: TRBJ1-1

CDR3nt: TGCAGCGTTGTCGACCGGGGGGCAAACTACAATGAGCAGTTCTTC
CDR3aa: CSVVDRGANYNEQFF
d_gene: NA
v_gene: TRBV29-1
abundance: NA
j_gene: TRBJ2-1

CDR3nt: TGTGCCAGCAGCTTGATAAGCGGGGGTCGGGAGACCCAGTACTTC
CDR3aa: CASSLISGGRETQYF
d_gene: TRBD2
v_gene: TRBV7-2
abundance: NA
j_gene: TRBJ2-5

CDR3nt: TGTGCCAGCACCGGGGAATCGTCCACAGATACGCAGTATTTT
CDR3aa: CASTGESSTDTQYF
d_gene: NA
v_gene: TRBV25-1
abundance: NA
j_gene: TRBJ2-3

CDR3nt: TGTGCCATCAGTGAGTACGGGACAGGGGACTACGAGCAGTACTTC
CDR3aa: CAISEYGTGDYEQYF
d_gene: TRBD1
v_gene: TRBV10-3
abundance: medium-sized
j_gene: TRBJ2-7

CDR3nt: TGTGCCAGCAGCGCCCCGGGACAGGGGAGGAACACTGAAGCTTTCTTT
CDR3aa: CASSAPGQGRNTEAFF
d_gene: TRBD1
v_gene: TRBV11-3
abundance: NA
j_gene: TRBJ1-1

CDR3nt: TGTGCCAGCAGTTCGGGACTCAGGGGTTCTGACACCTTC
CDR3aa: CASSSGLRGSDTF
d_gene: NA
v_gene: TRBV12-3/TRBV12-4
abundance: NA
j_gene: TRBJ1-2

CDR3nt: TGTGCCAGCAGCGCGGGTTGGGGGATTGGCACCGGGGAGCTGTTTTTT
CDR3aa: CASSAGWGIGTGELFF
d_gene: NA
v_gene: TRBV7-6
abundance: NA
j_gene: TRBJ2-2

CDR3nt: TGCAGTGCTAGCAAAGGGGGTATCACTGAAGCTTTCTTT
CDR3aa: CSASKGGITEAFF
d_gene: NA
v_gene: TRBV20-1
abundance: NA
j_gene: TRBJ1-1

CDR3nt: TGTGCCAGCAGCCGAGAAAGACAGCTTGAAGCTTTCTTT
CDR3aa: CASSRERQLEAFF
d_gene: NA
v_gene: TRBV3-1
abundance: once
j_gene: TRBJ1-1

CDR3nt: TGTGCCAGCAGTTTACAGGACAGGGGATATGGCTACACCTTC
CDR3aa: CASSLQDRGYGYTF
d_gene: TRBD1
v_gene: TRBV28
abundance: NA
j_gene: TRBJ1-2

CDR3nt: TGTGCCAGCAGCTTTAACTCCGAGGGGACCCAGTACTTC
CDR3aa: CASSFNSEGTQYF
d_gene: NA
v_gene: TRBV7-7
abundance: few
j_gene: TRBJ2-5